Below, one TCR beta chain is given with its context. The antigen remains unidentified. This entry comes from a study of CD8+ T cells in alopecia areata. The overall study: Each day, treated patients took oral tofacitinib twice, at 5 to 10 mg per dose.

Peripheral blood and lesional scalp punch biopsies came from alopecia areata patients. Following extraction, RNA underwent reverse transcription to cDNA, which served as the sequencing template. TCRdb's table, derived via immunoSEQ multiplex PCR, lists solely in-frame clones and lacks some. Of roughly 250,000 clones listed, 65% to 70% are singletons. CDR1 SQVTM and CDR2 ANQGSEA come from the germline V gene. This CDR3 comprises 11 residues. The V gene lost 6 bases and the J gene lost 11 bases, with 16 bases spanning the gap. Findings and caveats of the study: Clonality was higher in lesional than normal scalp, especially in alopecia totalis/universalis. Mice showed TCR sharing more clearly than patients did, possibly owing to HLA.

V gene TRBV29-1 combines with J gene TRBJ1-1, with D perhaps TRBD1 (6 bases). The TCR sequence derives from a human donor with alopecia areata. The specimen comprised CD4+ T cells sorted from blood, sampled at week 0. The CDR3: CSVGRQERAFF. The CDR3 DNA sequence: TGCAGCGTGGGACGACAGGAAAGGGCTTTCTTT.